This T cell receptor beta chain is drawn from a study of blood T cell repertoires in COVID-19. Study-wide context: Samples came from the United States, Italy and Spain, spanning acute and convalescent COVID-19. T cells, B-cell-depleted T cells, or PBMCs supplied cDNA or gDNA.

CDR3 length: 15 residues. V shed 1 base and J 8 bases; nucleotides not matched to a gene: 8. Germline CDR1 and CDR2: MGHRA and YSYEKL. This clone turned up a few times. In the original processing: Estimated nucleated cell counts came from reference gene primer amplification. The table came from immunoSEQ multiplex PCR; TCRdb's copy has only in-frame clones and leaves some out. The V and J calls and clone size were taken over from that table, and D and trimming were inferred from the DNA. This repertoire shows about 140,000 clones, roughly four fifths found once; its top ten account for 4.5%. The sample was peripheral blood. This rearrangement joins TRBV4-1 to TRBJ2-1; 7 bases line up with TRBD1. The sequence derives from a woman of 80 years or more with active or convalescent COVID-19. CDR3: CASSQVNLQGYEQFF. The CDR3 bases are TGCGCCAGCAGCCAAGTAAATCTACAGGGGTATGAGCAGTTCTTC.